This paragraph covers one T cell receptor beta chain sequence. Its antigen is undetermined. This may come from a read error, since a much larger clone is one base off. Original processing notes: The study built a papillary thyroid cancer distant-metastasis classifier from CDR3 differences across clinicopathological groups. TCRdb re-called the PCR reads through MiXCR. The V and J calls shown here were made by TCRdb, not taken from the authors' results. The data hold 25,000 to 35,000 clones, with roughly 16% observed a single time. The sample is drawn from a study of metastatic and nonmetastatic thyroid tumors. Study as a whole: Both malignant and benign thyroid patients supplied peripheral blood and tumor or nodule tissue samples, across which the repertoires of these patients were then compared. Study-level findings and limits: TCR beta diversity was reportedly significantly higher in malignant thyroid tumors than benign nodules, in blood and tumor.

Ahead of thyroid surgery, no patient had received treatment of any kind. V lost 8 bases, J lost 9 bases, and 17 bases lay in between. The CDR3 is 12 residues long. Germline V lookup: CDR1 SGHAT, CDR2 FQDESV (reference sequence). The chain links TRBV11-1 to TRBJ2-7; D might be TRBD1 (6 bases). The sequence derives from a female donor with papillary thyroid cancer or a benign thyroid nodule (not recorded which). Some clones in this sample may be carry-over from other donors' samples. The specimen was blood. The CDR3 nucleotides read TGTGCCAGCTGCCAACAGGGATATGGGCAGTACTTC. Translated, it gives CASCQQGYGQYF.